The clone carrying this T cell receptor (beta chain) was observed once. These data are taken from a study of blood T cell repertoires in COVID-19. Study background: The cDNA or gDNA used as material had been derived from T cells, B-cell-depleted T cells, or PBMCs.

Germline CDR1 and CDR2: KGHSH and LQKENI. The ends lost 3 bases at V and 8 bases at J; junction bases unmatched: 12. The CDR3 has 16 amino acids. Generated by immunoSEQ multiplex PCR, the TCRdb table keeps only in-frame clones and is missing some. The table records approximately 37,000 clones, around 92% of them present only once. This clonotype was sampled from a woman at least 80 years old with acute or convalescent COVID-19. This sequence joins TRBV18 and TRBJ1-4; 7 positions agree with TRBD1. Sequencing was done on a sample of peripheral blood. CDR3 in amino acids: CASSPSPRDSFEKLFF. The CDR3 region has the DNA TGTGCCAGCTCACCCTCCCCGCGGGACAGCTTCGAAAAACTGTTTTTT.